The 10 T cell receptor beta chains below come from one sample, sequenced in a study of radiation and T cells in renal cell carcinoma. Time point meaning: blood 4 weeks post-SBRT, at nephrectomy. Sample treatment: 15 Gy SBRT to primary tumor, nephrectomy 4 weeks later. Measured with immunoSEQ multiplex PCR; TCRdb has only the in-frame clones, and not every one. The sample carries approximately 150,000 clones, 86% recorded once. The source was blood, collected from a patient whose treatment included radiotherapy and nephrectomy. Receptor source: a woman aged 45 to 65 with renal cell carcinoma.

The chain combines TRBV14 with TRBJ2-3; the D gene could be TRBD1 or TRBD2 (5 bases each). From germline, CDR1 is SGHDN and CDR2 FVKESK. V was pared by 1 base and J by 4 bases, with 9 bases between. The CDR3 loop spans 14 amino acids. The CDR3 loop reads CASSQGGDPDTQYF. CDR3 DNA: TGTGCCAGCAGCCAAGGTGGGGACCCAGATACGCAGTATTTT.

This clone was detected only once. The chain joins TRBV5-1 to TRBJ2-1; D uncertain. The V end was cut by 4 bases, the J end by 6 bases, with 8 bases between. Germline values: CDR1 SGHRS, CDR2 YFSETQ. This CDR3 comprises 12 residues. The CDR3 here is CASSKSTNEQFF. The DNA for the CDR3 is TGCGCCAGCAGCAAAAGCACCAATGAGCAGTTCTTC. Drawing the rest from reference TRBV5-1 and TRBJ2-1, the complete variable domain is KAGVTQTPRYLIKTRGQQVTLSCSPISGHRSVSWYQQTPGQGLQFLFEYFSETQRNKGNFPGRFSGRQFSNSRSEMNVSTLELGDSALYLCASSKSTNEQFFGPGTRLTVL.

The V and J genes are TRBV2 and TRBJ1-5; D ambiguous. The CDR3 covers 18 residues. Germline V gene data show CDR1 as SNHLY and CDR2 as FYNNEI. The V end was cut by 10 bases, the J end by 0 bases, with 25 bases between. CDR3 DNA sequence: TGTGCCACCGACGAAGGATCCTCGTCTAGTATTAGCAATCAGCCCCAGCATTTT. It encodes CATDEGSSSSISNQPQHF. Full variable domain (rest looked up from reference TRBV2 and TRBJ1-5): EPEVTQTPSHQVTQMGQEVILRCVPISNHLYFYWYRQILGQKVEFLVSFYNNEISEKSEIFDDQFSVERPDGSNFTLKIRSTKLEDSAMYFCATDEGSSSSISNQPQHFGDGTRLSIL.

The chain couples TRBV28 to TRBJ2-5; 8 bases are shared with TRBD1. CDR1 is MDHEN, CDR2 SYDVKM, per germline. The CDR3 totals 15 residues. The trim removed 3 bases at V and 1 base at J, leaving 4 bases unmatched. CDR3 protein: CASSFQGAFQETQYF. The CDR3 DNA is TGTGCCAGCAGTTTCCAGGGGGCATTCCAAGAGACCCAGTACTTC.

The rearrangement links TRBV7-9 to TRBJ2-7, with 10 bases matching TRBD1. J gave up 7 bases and V 5 bases, and 5 bases lay outside the gene matches. This CDR3 has 13 amino acids. The germline V gene has CDR1 SEHNR and CDR2 FQNEAQ (reference sequence). The CDR3 bases are TGTGCCAGCAGCACGGGACAGGGGCGGGAGCAGTACTTC. Residues: CASSTGQGREQYF.

The chain recombines TRBV5-4 with TRBJ1-2, with D perhaps matching TRBD1 (6 bases). Germline loops: CDR1 SGHNT, CDR2 YYREEE (reference sequence). The CDR3 sequence is 13 residues long. Between the trimmed V and J ends, which lost 4 bases and 1 base, there was a span of 8 bases. The CDR3 nucleotides read TGTGCCAGCAGCACGGACAGTAACTATGGCTACACCTTC. Protein: CASSTDSNYGYTF.

This clone was seen a single time. This chain uses TRBV27 with TRBJ1-4; 8 bases map to TRBD1. The germline gives CDR1 MNHEY, CDR2 SMNVEV (reference sequence). The CDR3 spans 17 residues. Trimming took 5 bases from V and 6 from J; bases not matched to a gene: 14. For the CDR3, the DNA is TGTGCCAGCAGTAATACAGGGGGTAGGATTAGAGATGAAAAACTGTTTTTT. Its protein product is CASSNTGGRIRDEKLFF.

This clone appeared a single time. The chain has TRBV6-1 and TRBJ2-4; TRBD1 might be the D (6 bases). The V end lost 5 bases, the J end lost 7 bases, and 9 bases lay between the germline ends. Germline V gene sequence: CDR1 MNHNS, CDR2 SASEGT. The CDR3 has 12 amino acids. This CDR3 is CASSLTGNIQYF. The CDR3 nucleotides read TGTGCCAGCAGTCTAACAGGGAACATTCAGTACTTC.

This chain joins TRBV6-1 and TRBJ2-7; D may correspond to TRBD1 or TRBD2 (5 bases each). The germline V and J ends were trimmed by 2 bases and 1 base, with 21 bases remaining between them. The CDR3 is 18 amino acids. CDR1 MNHNS and CDR2 SASEGT come from the germline V gene. The CDR3 sequence: CASSEYIQGLGRSYEQYF. The CDR3 region has the DNA TGTGCCAGCAGTGAATACATTCAAGGATTGGGACGATCCTACGAGCAGTACTTC.

The CDR3 DNA follows: TGTGCCAGCAGTTACTCGTCGGACCTCTACGAGCAGTACTTC. It translates to CASSYSSDLYEQYF. The rearrangement joins TRBV6-5 to TRBJ2-5; D gene uncertain. The end of the DNA fits TRBJ2-7 better, so the J call may be wrong. Germline V gene sequence: CDR1 MNHEY, CDR2 SVGAGI. This CDR3 spans 14 amino acids.